The 9 T cell receptor beta chains below come from one sample, sequenced in a study of identical twins. TCRdb itself ran the 5' RACE reads through MiXCR, one entry per CDR3 protein. The sample carries hundreds of thousands of distinct CDR3 sequences, 24% recorded once. These data were also reused for a study on T cells expressing NK-cell markers.

Source material: CD4+ T cells sorted from blood. These receptor sequences come from a woman aged 18-29 years in good health.

This chain links TRBV6-5 with TRBJ2-2; the D gene is possibly TRBD1 (6 bases). Germline CDR1 is MNHEY and CDR2 is SVGAGI. Trimming removed 8 bases at V and 5 bases at J, with 9 bases between. There are 12 residues in the CDR3. The DNA of the CDR3 is TGTGCCAGCCAAAGGGGGACCGGGGAGCTGTTTTTT. Translated, it gives CASQRGTGELFF.

This clonotype was seen only a few times. CDR3 protein: CASSASSGGATRETQYF. In DNA, the CDR3 is TGTGCCAGCAGCGCCTCTAGCGGGGGGGCCACCAGAGAGACCCAGTACTTC. The chain uses TRBV5-5 and TRBJ2-5, with 12 bases matching TRBD2. CDR3 size: 17 residues. V gave up 4 bases and J gave up 4 bases; unmatched junction bases: 11. Germline CDR1 reads SGHKS; CDR2 reads YYEKEE (reference sequence). Supplemented by reference TRBV5-5 and TRBJ2-5, the full variable domain reads DAGVTQSPTHLIKTRGQQVTLRCSPISGHKSVSWYQQVLGQGPQFIFQYYEKEERGRGNFPDRFSARQFPNYSSELNVNALLLGDSALYLCASSASSGGATRETQYFGPGTRLLVL.

This clonotype appeared a few times. This sequence joins TRBV6-1 and TRBJ1-2, with D possibly being TRBD1 (6 bases). V was trimmed by 3 bases and J by 4 bases, leaving 15 bases between them. The CDR3 is made up of 15 amino acids. Germline values: CDR1 MNHNS, CDR2 SASEGT. The CDR3 nucleotides are TGTGCCAGCAGTGAGATTCAGGGGAATAGCTATGGCTACACCTTC. Translating it yields CASSEIQGNSYGYTF.

There are many counts of this clonotype. The chain recombines TRBV6-1 with TRBJ1-1; TRBD1 matches at 9 bases. The CDR3 sequence is 16 residues long. J lost 6 bases, V lost 5 bases, and 13 bases had no gene match. Germline V gene sequence: CDR1 MNHNS, CDR2 SASEGT. This CDR3 reads CASSKSGTGPTAEAFF. CDR3 nucleotides: TGTGCCAGCAGTAAATCCGGGACAGGGCCGACAGCTGAAGCTTTCTTT.

This clonotype has at least ten counts. V gene TRBV10-3 combines with J gene TRBJ2-1; 7 nucleotides agree with TRBD1. The germline V gene encodes CDR1 ENHRY and CDR2 SYGVKD. V was clipped by 6 bases and J by 5 bases; unmatched bases: 7. The CDR3 has 14 amino acids. The CDR3 region has the DNA TGTGCCATCAGCCGACAGGGTCTTGACAATGAGCAGTTCTTC. Its protein is CAISRQGLDNEQFF.

The genes are TRBV5-4 and TRBJ2-1, with D tentatively TRBD2 (6 bases). The CDR3 has 14 amino acids. CDR1 SGHNT and CDR2 YYREEE come from the germline V gene (reference sequence). The V end lost 4 bases, the J end lost 10 bases, and 18 bases lay between the germline ends. The CDR3: CASSGGRRVIEQFF. The CDR3 bases are TGTGCCAGCAGCGGGGGTCGGAGGGTAATAGAGCAGTTCTTC.

V and J are TRBV7-3 and TRBJ2-3; 10 positions match TRBD2. The CDR3 runs 14 residues. The germline gives CDR1 SGHTA, CDR2 FQGTGA. The V gene end was trimmed by 1 base and the J gene end by 6 bases; junction bases not matched to a gene: 1. The DNA of the CDR3 is TGTGCCAGCAGCTTAATAGCGGGGGGCGATACGCAGTATTTT. Its protein product is CASSLIAGGDTQYF.

This sequence joins TRBV5-1 and TRBJ2-5, with D possibly matching TRBD2 (5 bases). Trimming left V 2 bases short and J 9 bases short, with 11 bases between. There are 12 residues in the CDR3. Germline CDR1 reads SGHRS; CDR2 reads YFSETQ. CDR3 loop: CASSFSSSPQYF. The CDR3 DNA is TGCGCCAGCAGCTTCTCTAGCAGCCCCCAGTACTTC. The full variable domain, with the rest looked up from reference TRBV5-1 and TRBJ2-5, is KAGVTQTPRYLIKTRGQQVTLSCSPISGHRSVSWYQQTPGQGLQFLFEYFSETQRNKGNFPGRFSGRQFSNSRSEMNVSTLELGDSALYLCASSFSSSPQYFGPGTRLLVL.

In DNA, the CDR3 is TGCAGTGCTAGTACTCTATCCACCTCCTACAATGAGCAGTTCTTC. It encodes CSASTLSTSYNEQFF. The J gene is TRBJ2-1, the V gene TRBV20-1, with D unclear. The CDR3 loop spans 15 amino acids. Germline V CDR1 and CDR2: DFQATT, SNEGSKA (reference sequence). V shed 3 bases and J shed 0 bases, with 12 bases lying between them.